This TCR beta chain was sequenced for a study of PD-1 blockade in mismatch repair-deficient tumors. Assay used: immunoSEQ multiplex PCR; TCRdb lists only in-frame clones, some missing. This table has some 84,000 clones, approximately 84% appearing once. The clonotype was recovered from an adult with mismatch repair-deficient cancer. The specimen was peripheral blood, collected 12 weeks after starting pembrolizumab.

The CDR3, as DNA: TGTGCCAGTAGGTGGACAAGCTCTGGAAACACCATATATTTT. Its translation is CASRWTSSGNTIYF. The rearrangement joins TRBV19 to TRBJ1-3, with TRBD1 as a possible D gene (5 bases). The CDR3 is 14 amino acids. The ends were cut back, 6 bases at V and 0 bases at J, with 9 bases in the middle. Germline CDR1 and CDR2: LNHDA and SQIVND (reference sequence).